This is a list of T cell receptor beta chains from one sample in a study of cytomegalovirus exposure and HLA in healthy donors. Sequenced by immunoSEQ multiplex PCR; TCRdb stores in-frame clones only, minus some. The table shows about 180,000 clones, with about 78% occurring only once. Material for sequencing was PBMCs. The receptors originated from a man between 35 and 55 years old in good health and CMV-seronegative. Both conserved end residues are part of each CDR3. Each record gives: V gene, D gene, clone size, J gene, CDR3 DNA, CDR3 protein. D genes are given only for firm matches. Clone size is given for some rows only: seen once, a few or many times, or a class if the clone is expanded.

v_call: TRBV10-3
d_call: TRBD2
clone_size: once
j_call: TRBJ2-5
cdr3_nt: TGTGCCATCAGTGACGGACTAGCGGGAGTGGGAGAGACCCAGTACTTC
cdr3_aa: CAISDGLAGVGETQYF

v_call: TRBV23-1
d_call: TRBD1
clone_size: NA
j_call: TRBJ2-1
cdr3_nt: TGCGCCAGCAGTCCCCCCGGGACAGTCTACAATGAGCAGTTCTTC
cdr3_aa: CASSPPGTVYNEQFF

v_call: TRBV18
d_call: TRBD2
clone_size: NA
j_call: TRBJ2-3
cdr3_nt: TGTGCCAGCTCACCACCGTCTAGCGGGACATCTGATACGCAGTATTTT
cdr3_aa: CASSPPSSGTSDTQYF

v_call: TRBV5-5
d_call: TRBD1
clone_size: NA
j_call: TRBJ1-2
cdr3_nt: TGTGCCAGCAGCCTCCTAGGACAGGGGCAAGGCTACACCTTC
cdr3_aa: CASSLLGQGQGYTF

v_call: TRBV7-2
d_call: TRBD2
clone_size: few
j_call: TRBJ2-2
cdr3_nt: TGTGCCAGCAGCTTAAGAGGAGCGGGAGCCGGGGAGCTGTTTTTT
cdr3_aa: CASSLRGAGAGELFF

v_call: TRBV2
d_call: NA
clone_size: NA
j_call: TRBJ2-5
cdr3_nt: TGTGCCAGCAGTGAAACCCGGGACTGGAAAGAGACCCAGTACTTC
cdr3_aa: CASSETRDWKETQYF

v_call: TRBV2
d_call: TRBD1
clone_size: NA
j_call: TRBJ1-1
cdr3_nt: TGTGCCAGCACCTCCGAGAGACAGGGAATGAACACTGAAGCTTTCTTT
cdr3_aa: CASTSERQGMNTEAFF

v_call: TRBV5-1
d_call: TRBD1
clone_size: NA
j_call: TRBJ2-2
cdr3_nt: TGCGCCAGCAGCTTGGCCGGGGGACAGGGGGCCGGGGAGCTGTTTTTT
cdr3_aa: CASSLAGGQGAGELFF

v_call: TRBV9
d_call: TRBD2
clone_size: NA
j_call: TRBJ2-3
cdr3_nt: TGTGCCAGCAGCGTAGCTAGGTCGGGACTAGCGGGCAGCACAGATACGCAGTATTTT
cdr3_aa: CASSVARSGLAGSTDTQYF

v_call: TRBV6-1
d_call: TRBD2
clone_size: NA
j_call: TRBJ2-3
cdr3_nt: TGTGCCAGCAGTTCGGGACTAGCGGGAACAGATACGCAGTATTTT
cdr3_aa: CASSSGLAGTDTQYF

v_call: TRBV15
d_call: NA
clone_size: NA
j_call: TRBJ2-5
cdr3_nt: TGTGCCACCAGGGGTGGACAACTCTCGGAGACCCAGTACTTC
cdr3_aa: CATRGGQLSETQYF

v_call: TRBV29-1
d_call: NA
clone_size: NA
j_call: TRBJ1-2
cdr3_nt: TGCAGCGCCGAGGGTGGGGGCGGAGATGGCTACACCTTC
cdr3_aa: CSAEGGGGDGYTF

v_call: TRBV4-1
d_call: NA
clone_size: once
j_call: TRBJ1-6
cdr3_nt: TGCGCCAGCAGCCAAGGCGCGGCTCGGGGGGCGTTGAATTCACCCCTCCACTTT
cdr3_aa: CASSQGAARGALNSPLHF

v_call: TRBV7-9
d_call: NA
clone_size: NA
j_call: TRBJ2-7
cdr3_nt: TGTGCCAGCAGCCCTGACGGGGGTTCTTTCGAGCAGTACTTC
cdr3_aa: CASSPDGGSFEQYF

v_call: TRBV7-8
d_call: NA
clone_size: NA
j_call: TRBJ2-2
cdr3_nt: TGTGCCAGCAGCAAGTTTAAGGACACGGGTCTCCTCCACGGGGAGCTGTTTTTT
cdr3_aa: CASSKFKDTGLLHGELFF

v_call: TRBV7-3
d_call: NA
clone_size: NA
j_call: TRBJ2-2
cdr3_nt: TGTGCCAGCAGCTTTATTGTCCCCCCCGGGGAGCTGTTTTTT
cdr3_aa: CASSFIVPPGELFF

v_call: TRBV9
d_call: TRBD1
clone_size: NA
j_call: TRBJ1-2
cdr3_nt: TGTGCCAGCAGCGAACCGGGACAGTGGAACTATGGCTACACCTTC
cdr3_aa: CASSEPGQWNYGYTF

v_call: TRBV7-2
d_call: TRBD1
clone_size: NA
j_call: TRBJ1-1
cdr3_nt: TGTGCCAGCAGCTTAGTCGGGACAGGGATGAACACTGAAGCTTTCTTT
cdr3_aa: CASSLVGTGMNTEAFF

v_call: TRBV14
d_call: TRBD1
clone_size: few
j_call: TRBJ2-7
cdr3_nt: TGTGCCAGCAGTCGGACAGGGGATATACAGTACTTC
cdr3_aa: CASSRTGDIQYF

v_call: TRBV7-9
d_call: NA
clone_size: few
j_call: TRBJ2-1
cdr3_nt: TGTGCCAGCAGCCCCCGGGAGCGGAGACTTTACAATGAGCAGTTCTTC
cdr3_aa: CASSPRERRLYNEQFF

v_call: TRBV18
d_call: TRBD2
clone_size: NA
j_call: TRBJ2-2
cdr3_nt: TGTGCCAGCTCACCAGGGACTAGCGCGAACACCGGGGAGCTGTTTTTT
cdr3_aa: CASSPGTSANTGELFF

v_call: TRBV7-2
d_call: NA
clone_size: NA
j_call: TRBJ2-3
cdr3_nt: TGTGCCAGCAGCCTCAGATTGGCGGGGTCGGGCACAGATACGCAGTATTTT
cdr3_aa: CASSLRLAGSGTDTQYF

v_call: TRBV7-2
d_call: TRBD1
clone_size: few
j_call: TRBJ2-7
cdr3_nt: TGTGCCAGCAGCACCCCGTTGCAGGGGGCGGGTGAGCAGTACTTC
cdr3_aa: CASSTPLQGAGEQYF

v_call: TRBV7-2
d_call: TRBD1
clone_size: few
j_call: TRBJ2-7
cdr3_nt: TGTGCCAGCAGCTTAGGACAGGGGGCGCACGAGCAGTACTTC
cdr3_aa: CASSLGQGAHEQYF

v_call: TRBV29-1
d_call: NA
clone_size: NA
j_call: TRBJ2-7
cdr3_nt: TGCAGCGTTGAAGCGACAGGCAGACCCTACGAGCAGTACTTC
cdr3_aa: CSVEATGRPYEQYF

v_call: TRBV9
d_call: NA
clone_size: NA
j_call: TRBJ2-3
cdr3_nt: TGTGCCAGCAGCGTAGTGGTGGGGGGGCGGACAGATACGCAGTATTTT
cdr3_aa: CASSVVVGGRTDTQYF

v_call: TRBV18
d_call: TRBD1
clone_size: NA
j_call: TRBJ1-1
cdr3_nt: TGTGCCAGCTCCCCTGGGACAGAGAACACTGAAGCTTTCTTT
cdr3_aa: CASSPGTENTEAFF

v_call: TRBV6-6
d_call: NA
clone_size: NA
j_call: TRBJ1-1
cdr3_nt: TGTGCCAGCAGTTACAGGGCGGGGGACACTGAAGCTTTCTTT
cdr3_aa: CASSYRAGDTEAFF

v_call: TRBV6-1
d_call: NA
clone_size: few
j_call: TRBJ2-3
cdr3_nt: TGTGCCAGCAGTGAAGGGTCGGAGACAGATACGCAGTATTTT
cdr3_aa: CASSEGSETDTQYF

v_call: TRBV19
d_call: NA
clone_size: NA
j_call: TRBJ1-5
cdr3_nt: TGTGCCAGTATCCAGACACGCAGTTTCAATCAGCCCCAGCATTTT
cdr3_aa: CASIQTRSFNQPQHF

v_call: TRBV10-3
d_call: NA
clone_size: NA
j_call: TRBJ2-2
cdr3_nt: TGTGCCACCGAGACGGAAATGAGGGGGAAGCCCGGGGAGCTGTTTTTT
cdr3_aa: CATETEMRGKPGELFF

v_call: TRBV19
d_call: TRBD2
clone_size: NA
j_call: TRBJ2-1
cdr3_nt: TGTGCCAGTAGTATTGGGCGGGAGGATGAGCAGTTCTTC
cdr3_aa: CASSIGREDEQFF

v_call: TRBV7-9
d_call: NA
clone_size: NA
j_call: TRBJ2-3
cdr3_nt: TGTGCCAGCAACCCTGGTACGGGAGCAGCTCTGCTCACAGATACGCAGTATTTT
cdr3_aa: CASNPGTGAALLTDTQYF

v_call: TRBV19
d_call: NA
clone_size: NA
j_call: TRBJ1-5
cdr3_nt: TGTGCCAGTAGTTACTGGAGGGGAAGCGGGCAGCCCCAGCATTTT
cdr3_aa: CASSYWRGSGQPQHF

v_call: TRBV30
d_call: TRBD1
clone_size: NA
j_call: TRBJ2-7
cdr3_nt: TGTGCCTGGAGTGTTCTGCAGGGGGTCCTAGCAATCAACGAGCAGTACTTC
cdr3_aa: CAWSVLQGVLAINEQYF

v_call: TRBV4-1
d_call: NA
clone_size: NA
j_call: TRBJ2-2
cdr3_nt: TGCGCCAGCAGCCAAGTAGCGAGGACCACCGGGGAGCTGTTTTTT
cdr3_aa: CASSQVARTTGELFF

v_call: TRBV7-2
d_call: TRBD2
clone_size: NA
j_call: TRBJ2-7
cdr3_nt: TGTGCCAGCACCCCCGCGGGGGTCATAGGCGAGCAGTACTTC
cdr3_aa: CASTPAGVIGEQYF

v_call: TRBV19
d_call: NA
clone_size: NA
j_call: TRBJ1-2
cdr3_nt: TGTGCCAGTACTCATCGGAGGGTTCTGGGCTACACCTTC
cdr3_aa: CASTHRRVLGYTF

v_call: TRBV25-1
d_call: NA
clone_size: NA
j_call: TRBJ1-3
cdr3_nt: TGTGCCAGCAGTGAATATATTCCAGTCTCTGGAAACACCATATATTTT
cdr3_aa: CASSEYIPVSGNTIYF

v_call: TRBV6-6
d_call: TRBD1
clone_size: NA
j_call: TRBJ2-7
cdr3_nt: TGTGCCAGCAGTTACGTTGGAACAGGGGGCAAGTACGAGCAGTACTTC
cdr3_aa: CASSYVGTGGKYEQYF